This T cell receptor (beta chain) was sequenced during a study of shared T cell receptors in the human thymus. The method was immunoSEQ multiplex PCR; TCRdb's version includes in-frame clones alone and lacks a portion of them. The repertoire holds approximately 730,000 clones, with 70% to 90% as singletons. The CDR3 runs to 15 residues. Germline V gives CDR1 WSHSY, CDR2 SAAADI. The V gene end was trimmed by 6 bases and the J gene end by 2 bases; junction bases not matched to a gene: 6. This sample also belongs to another study, concerning human thymus T cells. That paper states: The sample donors, healthy Finnish infants, were having corrective surgery for congenital heart defects. In thymic and blood repertoires alike, V and J usage looked biased.

The genes are TRBV10-2 and TRBJ1-5, with TRBD1 matching over 8 bases. This clonotype originated in a girl in the first two years of life with a congenital heart defect. Sequencing was done on a sample of thymocytes. Here the CDR3 DNA reads TGCGCCAGCAGCCGAGACAGGGGCGGCAATCAGCCCCAGCATTTT. Amino acid sequence: CASSRDRGGNQPQHF.